The rows below give T cell receptor beta chains drawn from one sample of a study of vaccination effects on CD4 cells after COVID-19. Antigen specificity for these receptors is unknown. Assay: immunoSEQ multiplex PCR; the TCRdb copy retains only in-frame clones and omits some. The sample includes 84,000 or so clones, 77% seen only once; the top ten take more than 1%. Sequenced here: CD4+ T cells from PBMCs cultured with HCoV-OC43 spike peptides, sampled after COVID-19 vaccination. The receptors shown here come from a human donor who received a COVID-19 vaccine. Both conserved end residues are part of each CDR3. The order of the fields is D gene, V gene, J gene, clone size, CDR3 protein, CDR3 DNA. D genes are given only for firm matches. Clone size is given for some rows only: seen once, a few or many times, or a class if the clone is expanded.

D gene: .
V gene: TRBV24-1
J gene: TRBJ1-3
clone size: .
CDR3 protein: CATSDPQSSGNTIYF
CDR3 DNA: TGTGCCACCAGTGATCCTCAGAGCTCTGGAAACACCATATATTTT

D gene: .
V gene: TRBV9
J gene: TRBJ1-1
clone size: .
CDR3 protein: CASSVQDFMNTEAFF
CDR3 DNA: TGTGCCAGCAGCGTACAGGATTTCATGAACACTGAAGCTTTCTTT

D gene: .
V gene: TRBV12-5
J gene: TRBJ1-3
clone size: few
CDR3 protein: CASVPDGNTIYF
CDR3 DNA: TGTGCTAGTGTCCCCGATGGAAACACCATATATTTT

D gene: .
V gene: TRBV7-2
J gene: TRBJ1-2
clone size: .
CDR3 protein: CASSLQRGGNYGYTF
CDR3 DNA: TGTGCCAGCAGCTTACAAAGGGGGGGTAACTATGGCTACACCTTC

D gene: TRBD1
V gene: TRBV29-1
J gene: TRBJ1-2
clone size: .
CDR3 protein: CSVVQGGSRGYTF
CDR3 DNA: TGCAGCGTTGTCCAGGGGGGTTCTCGCGGCTACACCTTC

D gene: .
V gene: TRBV7-2
J gene: TRBJ1-1
clone size: .
CDR3 protein: CASSLRGGRAEAFF
CDR3 DNA: TGTGCCAGCAGCTTAAGGGGAGGCCGTGCTGAAGCTTTCTTT

D gene: .
V gene: TRBV18
J gene: TRBJ1-1
clone size: .
CDR3 protein: CASSWKGVNTEAFF
CDR3 DNA: TGTGCCAGCTCTTGGAAGGGGGTAAACACTGAAGCTTTCTTT

D gene: .
V gene: TRBV4-3
J gene: TRBJ2-3
clone size: .
CDR3 protein: CASSQYQTSTDTQYF
CDR3 DNA: TGCGCCAGCAGCCAATATCAGACTAGCACAGATACGCAGTATTTT

D gene: TRBD1
V gene: TRBV7-2
J gene: TRBJ1-2
clone size: few
CDR3 protein: CASSSRQGAVEGYTF
CDR3 DNA: TGTGCCAGCAGCTCAAGACAGGGGGCTGTAGAGGGCTACACCTTC

D gene: .
V gene: TRBV28
J gene: TRBJ1-6
clone size: .
CDR3 protein: CASSLVGSPLHF
CDR3 DNA: TGTGCCAGCAGTTTGGTGGGTTCACCCCTCCACTTT

D gene: .
V gene: TRBV9
J gene: TRBJ1-6
clone size: .
CDR3 protein: CASSPDPNSPLHF
CDR3 DNA: TGTGCCAGCAGCCCGGACCCAAATTCACCCCTCCACTTT

D gene: .
V gene: TRBV7-8
J gene: TRBJ2-2
clone size: once
CDR3 protein: CASSLFQRTQETGELFF
CDR3 DNA: TGTGCCAGCAGCTTATTCCAAAGGACGCAGGAGACCGGGGAGCTGTTTTTT

D gene: .
V gene: TRBV19
J gene: TRBJ1-3
clone size: .
CDR3 protein: CASSTRQQRGNTIYF
CDR3 DNA: TGTGCCAGTAGTACCCGACAGCAGAGGGGAAACACCATATATTTT

D gene: .
V gene: TRBV6-2/TRBV6-3
J gene: TRBJ1-2
clone size: .
CDR3 protein: CASSFSDYGYTF
CDR3 DNA: TGTGCCAGCAGTTTCTCAGACTATGGCTACACCTTC

D gene: .
V gene: TRBV6-2/TRBV6-3
J gene: TRBJ1-1
clone size: .
CDR3 protein: CASSLDGLTEAFF
CDR3 DNA: TGTGCCAGCAGTTTAGACGGACTCACTGAAGCTTTCTTT

D gene: .
V gene: TRBV28
J gene: TRBJ1-2
clone size: .
CDR3 protein: CASSEQGYGGYTF
CDR3 DNA: TGTGCCAGCAGTGAACAGGGTTATGGGGGCTACACCTTC

D gene: .
V gene: TRBV12-3/TRBV12-4
J gene: TRBJ1-1
clone size: .
CDR3 protein: CASSLGGQAEAFF
CDR3 DNA: TGTGCCAGCAGTTTGGGGGGGCAGGCTGAAGCTTTCTTT

D gene: .
V gene: TRBV5-1
J gene: TRBJ2-3
clone size: .
CDR3 protein: CASSLVLPGDTDTQYF
CDR3 DNA: TGCGCCAGCAGCTTGGTACTACCGGGAGACACAGATACGCAGTATTTT

D gene: .
V gene: TRBV2
J gene: TRBJ1-6
clone size: .
CDR3 protein: CASGMSHHKVSPLHF
CDR3 DNA: TGTGCCAGCGGAATGTCACACCATAAGGTTTCACCCCTCCACTTT

D gene: .
V gene: TRBV12-5
J gene: TRBJ2-3
clone size: .
CDR3 protein: CASALLLEPRVDTQYF
CDR3 DNA: TGTGCTAGTGCCCTACTCTTGGAGCCCCGGGTTGATACGCAGTATTTT

D gene: TRBD1
V gene: TRBV28
J gene: TRBJ1-2
clone size: once
CDR3 protein: CASSLSKPIWTGNSYGYTF
CDR3 DNA: TGTGCCAGCAGTTTAAGTAAACCAATCTGGACAGGGAACTCCTATGGCTACACCTTC

D gene: .
V gene: TRBV12-5
J gene: TRBJ1-1
clone size: few
CDR3 protein: CASADGRTSTEAFF
CDR3 DNA: TGTGCTAGTGCCGACGGACGGACGTCCACTGAAGCTTTCTTT

D gene: TRBD2
V gene: TRBV5-6
J gene: TRBJ2-5
clone size: once
CDR3 protein: CASSTSSGGARETQYF
CDR3 DNA: TGTGCCAGCAGCACCTCTAGCGGGGGGGCCAGGGAGACCCAGTACTTC

D gene: TRBD1
V gene: TRBV4-1
J gene: TRBJ1-3
clone size: .
CDR3 protein: CASSLQGSGNTIYF
CDR3 DNA: TGCGCCAGCAGCCTACAGGGGTCTGGAAACACCATATATTTT

D gene: TRBD2
V gene: TRBV7-3
J gene: TRBJ2-3
clone size: .
CDR3 protein: CASSRSGGPADTQYF
CDR3 DNA: TGTGCCAGCAGCCGGAGCGGGGGGCCGGCAGATACGCAGTATTTT

D gene: TRBD1
V gene: TRBV7-2
J gene: TRBJ1-6
clone size: .
CDR3 protein: CASSPDRANSPLHF
CDR3 DNA: TGTGCCAGCAGCCCAGACAGGGCCAATTCACCCCTCCACTTT

D gene: .
V gene: TRBV11-3
J gene: TRBJ1-6
clone size: .
CDR3 protein: CASSLDQNSPLHF
CDR3 DNA: TGTGCCAGCAGCTTAGATCAGAATTCACCCCTCCACTTT

D gene: TRBD2
V gene: TRBV23-1
J gene: TRBJ2-5
clone size: .
CDR3 protein: CASSQSAGGRETQYF
CDR3 DNA: TGCGCCAGCAGTCAATCAGCGGGGGGAAGGGAGACCCAGTACTTC

D gene: .
V gene: TRBV6-5
J gene: TRBJ2-5
clone size: .
CDR3 protein: CASSPQYQETQYF
CDR3 DNA: TGTGCCAGCAGCCCACAGTACCAAGAGACCCAGTACTTC

D gene: .
V gene: TRBV5-3
J gene: TRBJ1-5
clone size: .
CDR3 protein: CARSSRDTHQPQHF
CDR3 DNA: TGTGCCAGAAGCTCCCGGGACACCCATCAGCCCCAGCATTTT

D gene: TRBD1
V gene: TRBV6-4
J gene: TRBJ2-2
clone size: once
CDR3 protein: CASRRDRNTGELFF
CDR3 DNA: TGTGCCAGCAGGAGGGACAGAAACACCGGGGAGCTGTTTTTT

D gene: .
V gene: TRBV2
J gene: TRBJ1-4
clone size: .
CDR3 protein: CASSMRQLRVNEKLFF
CDR3 DNA: TGTGCCAGCAGTATGAGACAGCTCCGGGTAAATGAAAAACTGTTTTTT

D gene: .
V gene: TRBV24-1
J gene: TRBJ1-1
clone size: .
CDR3 protein: CATSDGQLSTEAFF
CDR3 DNA: TGTGCCACCAGTGATGGACAGCTGAGCACTGAAGCTTTCTTT

D gene: .
V gene: TRBV18
J gene: TRBJ1-1
clone size: .
CDR3 protein: CASSPQGPNTEAFF
CDR3 DNA: TGTGCCAGCTCACCACAGGGGCCGAACACTGAAGCTTTCTTT

D gene: TRBD1
V gene: TRBV19
J gene: TRBJ1-2
clone size: .
CDR3 protein: CASSMWDRAGYGYTF
CDR3 DNA: TGTGCCAGTAGTATGTGGGACAGGGCAGGGTATGGCTACACCTTC

D gene: TRBD1
V gene: TRBV5-1
J gene: TRBJ2-5
clone size: .
CDR3 protein: CASSWDSQETQYF
CDR3 DNA: TGCGCCAGCAGCTGGGACAGCCAAGAGACCCAGTACTTC

D gene: .
V gene: TRBV5-1
J gene: TRBJ2-5
clone size: .
CDR3 protein: CASSYGTDGGTQYF
CDR3 DNA: TGCGCCAGCAGCTATGGGACGGACGGAGGGACCCAGTACTTC

D gene: .
V gene: TRBV5-4
J gene: TRBJ1-2
clone size: .
CDR3 protein: CASSLEEWGYTF
CDR3 DNA: TGTGCCAGCAGCTTGGAAGAATGGGGCTACACCTTC

D gene: .
V gene: TRBV6-6
J gene: TRBJ1-2
clone size: .
CDR3 protein: CASTREEGYTF
CDR3 DNA: TGTGCCAGCACGAGGGAGGAGGGCTACACCTTC

D gene: .
V gene: TRBV18
J gene: TRBJ2-6
clone size: .
CDR3 protein: CASPTAGRANVLTF
CDR3 DNA: TGTGCCAGCCCAACTGCGGGGAGGGCCAACGTCCTGACTTTC

D gene: TRBD2
V gene: TRBV4-1
J gene: TRBJ2-5
clone size: few
CDR3 protein: CASSRGGQETQYF
CDR3 DNA: TGCGCCAGCAGCCGGGGGGGGCAAGAGACCCAGTACTTC

D gene: TRBD1
V gene: TRBV12-5
J gene: TRBJ1-2
clone size: .
CDR3 protein: CASGLGDRGNYGYTF
CDR3 DNA: TGTGCTAGTGGTTTGGGGGACAGGGGGAACTATGGCTACACCTTC

D gene: TRBD1
V gene: TRBV20-1
J gene: TRBJ1-5
clone size: .
CDR3 protein: CSANDRDNQPQHF
CDR3 DNA: TGCAGTGCTAATGACAGGGACAATCAGCCCCAGCATTTT

D gene: .
V gene: TRBV3-1/TRBV3-2
J gene: TRBJ2-3
clone size: .
CDR3 protein: CASSSLDQRDTQYF
CDR3 DNA: TGTGCCAGCAGCTCTCTGGACCAGCGAGATACGCAGTATTTT

D gene: TRBD2
V gene: TRBV9
J gene: TRBJ2-2
clone size: .
CDR3 protein: CASSATSGNTGELFF
CDR3 DNA: TGTGCCAGCAGCGCGACTAGCGGAAACACCGGGGAGCTGTTTTTT

D gene: .
V gene: TRBV11-2
J gene: TRBJ1-6
clone size: .
CDR3 protein: CASSLDMSEHSPLHF
CDR3 DNA: TGTGCCAGCAGCTTAGATATGTCCGAGCATTCACCCCTCCACTTT

D gene: TRBD1
V gene: TRBV24-1
J gene: TRBJ2-3
clone size: .
CDR3 protein: CAPKGGTGGVGNPDTQYF
CDR3 DNA: TGTGCCCCCAAAGGTGGGACAGGGGGCGTAGGTAACCCAGATACGCAGTATTTT

D gene: .
V gene: TRBV3-1/TRBV3-2
J gene: TRBJ1-4
clone size: .
CDR3 protein: CASSQRDSTNEKLFF
CDR3 DNA: TGTGCCAGCAGCCAACGAGACTCAACTAATGAAAAACTGTTTTTT

D gene: TRBD1
V gene: TRBV30
J gene: TRBJ1-6
clone size: .
CDR3 protein: CAWSPYRGAPGSPLHF
CDR3 DNA: TGTGCCTGGAGTCCTTACAGGGGCGCCCCGGGCTCACCCCTCCACTTT

D gene: .
V gene: TRBV5-1
J gene: TRBJ2-5
clone size: .
CDR3 protein: CASSSSGAFQETQYF
CDR3 DNA: TGCGCCAGCAGCTCTTCGGGGGCCTTTCAAGAGACCCAGTACTTC

D gene: .
V gene: TRBV7-8
J gene: TRBJ1-4
clone size: .
CDR3 protein: CASSAWETTNEKLFF
CDR3 DNA: TGTGCCAGCAGCGCTTGGGAAACAACTAATGAAAAACTGTTTTTT

D gene: TRBD1
V gene: TRBV3-1/TRBV3-2
J gene: TRBJ1-4
clone size: once
CDR3 protein: CASSRGQGEKLFF
CDR3 DNA: TGTGCCAGCAGCCGGGGACAGGGTGAAAAACTGTTTTTT

D gene: .
V gene: TRBV24-1
J gene: TRBJ2-3
clone size: .
CDR3 protein: CATSLRTPSTDTQYF
CDR3 DNA: TGTGCCACCAGTCTCCGGACCCCAAGCACAGATACGCAGTATTTT

D gene: .
V gene: TRBV24-1
J gene: TRBJ2-6
clone size: .
CDR3 protein: CATSDRRRNSGANVLTF
CDR3 DNA: TGTGCCACCAGTGATCGTCGGCGGAACTCTGGGGCCAACGTCCTGACTTTC

D gene: TRBD1
V gene: TRBV7-9
J gene: TRBJ2-3
clone size: .
CDR3 protein: CASSHRTGADTQYF
CDR3 DNA: TGTGCCAGCAGCCATAGGACAGGGGCAGATACGCAGTATTTT

D gene: .
V gene: TRBV19
J gene: TRBJ2-2
clone size: .
CDR3 protein: CARSGTPNTGELFF
CDR3 DNA: TGTGCCAGGTCCGGGACTCCGAACACCGGGGAGCTGTTTTTT

D gene: TRBD1
V gene: TRBV5-1
J gene: TRBJ2-1
clone size: few
CDR3 protein: CASSNRDRVLEQFF
CDR3 DNA: TGCGCCAGCAGCAACCGGGACAGGGTCTTGGAGCAGTTCTTC

D gene: .
V gene: TRBV24-1
J gene: TRBJ2-1
clone size: .
CDR3 protein: CATSDLAGASYNEQFF
CDR3 DNA: TGTGCCACCAGTGATTTAGCGGGCGCCTCCTACAATGAGCAGTTCTTC

D gene: .
V gene: TRBV28
J gene: TRBJ2-3
clone size: .
CDR3 protein: CASSGQFRTSTDTQYF
CDR3 DNA: TGTGCCAGCAGCGGACAGTTTAGAACTAGCACAGATACGCAGTATTTT

D gene: .
V gene: TRBV5-1
J gene: TRBJ2-5
clone size: .
CDR3 protein: CASSLASGRGETQYF
CDR3 DNA: TGCGCCAGCAGCTTGGCCAGTGGGCGCGGGGAGACCCAGTACTTC